This TCR delta chain was recovered during a study of gamma-delta chains in newborns, infants, children. The overall study: Polyclonal expansion of innate γδ T cells after birth follows microbial exposure.

TCRdb made new clone calls on the reads using CATT. Of under 4,500 delta-chain clones in the sample, 6.2% were seen once. V gave up 0 bases and J gave up 0 bases; unmatched junction bases: 9. The CDR3 covers 21 residues. Germline assignment: CDR1 GEAIGNYY and CDR2 EKD. This rearrangement joins TRDV2 to TRDJ3; 11 bases line up with TRDD3. The sequence derives from a child who was a newborn, infant or young child, either healthy, febrile or measles-vaccinated (not recorded which). What was sequenced was blood. The CDR3 nucleotides are TGTGCCTGTGACACCGGTGGCTGGGGGATACCCAGCTCCTGGGACACCCGACAGATGTTTTTC. It specifies CACDTGGWGIPSSWDTRQMFF.